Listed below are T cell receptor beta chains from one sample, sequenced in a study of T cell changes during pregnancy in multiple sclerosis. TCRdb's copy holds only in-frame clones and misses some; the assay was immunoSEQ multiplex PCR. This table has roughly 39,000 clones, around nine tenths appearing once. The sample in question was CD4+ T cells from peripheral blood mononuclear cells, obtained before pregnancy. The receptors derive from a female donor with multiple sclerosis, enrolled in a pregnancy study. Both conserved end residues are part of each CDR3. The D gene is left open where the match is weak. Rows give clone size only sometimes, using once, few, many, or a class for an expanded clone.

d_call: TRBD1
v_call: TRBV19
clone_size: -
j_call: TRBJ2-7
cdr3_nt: TGTGCCAGTAGTATCGCGGGGGACAGGGCGACCTACGAGCAGTACTTC
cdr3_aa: CASSIAGDRATYEQYF

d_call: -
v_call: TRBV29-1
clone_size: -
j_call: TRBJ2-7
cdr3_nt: TGCAGCGTTGAAGTAGGCGGATTAAGCTCCTACGAGCAGTACTTC
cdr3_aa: CSVEVGGLSSYEQYF

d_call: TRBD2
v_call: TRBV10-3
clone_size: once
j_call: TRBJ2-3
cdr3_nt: TGTGCCATCAATCCAGCGGGATTGGGGACAGATACGCAGTATTTT
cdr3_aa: CAINPAGLGTDTQYF

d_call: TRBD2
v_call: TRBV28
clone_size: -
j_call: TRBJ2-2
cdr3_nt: TGTGCCAGCAGCCCTATAGCGGGAGTACGGCTGTTTTTT
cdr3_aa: CASSPIAGVRLFF

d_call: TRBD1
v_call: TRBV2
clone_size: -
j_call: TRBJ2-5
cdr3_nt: TGTGCCAGCAGGAAGACAGGGGTGGGTGGAGAGACCCAGTACTTC
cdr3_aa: CASRKTGVGGETQYF

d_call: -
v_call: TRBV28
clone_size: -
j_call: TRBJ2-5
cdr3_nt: TGTGCCAGCAGTTTACCCGCCAGACAAGAGACCCAGTACTTC
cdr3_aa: CASSLPARQETQYF

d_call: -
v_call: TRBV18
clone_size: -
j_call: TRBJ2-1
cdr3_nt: TGTGCCAGCTCACCAATGACTAGTAAGTTCTCCAATGAGCAGTTCTTC
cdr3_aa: CASSPMTSKFSNEQFF

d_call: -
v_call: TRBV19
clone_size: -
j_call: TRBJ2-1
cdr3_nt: TGTGCCAGTAGTTCCCGACTCCCCTCCTACAATGAGCAGTTCTTC
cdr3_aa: CASSSRLPSYNEQFF

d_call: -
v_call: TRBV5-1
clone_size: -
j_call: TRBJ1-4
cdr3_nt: TGCGCCAGCAGACCCGGGGACTACGCAACTAATGAAAAACTGTTTTTT
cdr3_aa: CASRPGDYATNEKLFF

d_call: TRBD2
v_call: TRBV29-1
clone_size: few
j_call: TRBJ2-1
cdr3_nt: TGCAGCGTTGAGCGGGAGGGCCGCCATGAGCAGTTCTTC
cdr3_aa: CSVEREGRHEQFF

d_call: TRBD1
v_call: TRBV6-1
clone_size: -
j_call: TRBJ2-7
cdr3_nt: TGTGCCAGCAGTGAAGCGGGACAGGGGGCGCCCTACGAGCAGTACTTC
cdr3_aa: CASSEAGQGAPYEQYF

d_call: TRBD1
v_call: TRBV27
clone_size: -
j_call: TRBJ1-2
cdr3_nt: TGTGCCAGCAGGAAAACAGGGGAGTATGGCTACACCTTC
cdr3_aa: CASRKTGEYGYTF

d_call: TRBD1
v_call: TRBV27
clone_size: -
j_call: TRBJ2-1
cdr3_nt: TGTGCCAGCAGTTTAAGGGGACAGCCGGAGCAGTTCTTC
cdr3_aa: CASSLRGQPEQFF